This T cell receptor (beta chain) was sequenced during a study of PD-L1 blockade in urothelial cancer. Study details: Blood samples had a median of roughly 140,000 T cells, tens of thousands of unique TCRs, and clonality around 0.08. Study conclusions and caveats: By 3 weeks, tumor-associated blood clones had expanded more in durable-benefit patients.

The time point denotes: pretreatment peripheral blood. In this sample, this clone turned up once. Its antigen remains unknown. Germline V gives CDR1 SGHKS, CDR2 YYEKEE (reference sequence). J was trimmed by 0 bases and V by 3 bases; bases with no gene match: 0. The CDR3 sequence is 14 residues long. Repertoires were generated with immunoSEQ multiplex PCR, while TCRdb's copy carries only in-frame clones and drops some. The repertoire consists of some 56,000 clones, with approximately 80% occurring once and the leading ten covering about 1.2%. The chain couples TRBV5-5 to TRBJ1-3; TRBD1 aligns across 7 bases. The TCR comes from a man aged 45-65 years with urothelial cancer. The sample here was PBMCs, taken around atezolizumab (anti-PD-L1) treatment. Here the CDR3 reads CASSSGGSGNTIYF. For the CDR3, the DNA is TGTGCCAGCAGCTCAGGGGGCTCTGGAAACACCATATATTTT.